One sample yielded the 14 T cell receptor beta chains listed below, sequenced in a study of response to subunit inactivated influenza vaccine (dated by TCRdb to the late 2010s). The library was made by RT-PCR. Reads for this sample came from an Illumina HiSeq 2500. TCRdb itself trimmed the public reads at Q25 with fastp, ran MiXCR and retained productive beta chains. Rows matching on CDR3 protein sequence are summarized as one entry with the most common DNA and genes. This sample holds around 570,000 distinct CDR3 sequences; about 11% were observed only once. About 11% of the sample is held by the ten biggest clonotypes. These records were also assigned to another study, of T cells expressing NK-cell markers. As that second paper reports: TCR beta cDNA libraries were prepared using 5'RACE template switching, which introduced a universal primer site and unique molecular identifiers.

The specimen comprised PBMCs from blood, sampled on the day of vaccination. Receptors were obtained from a man aged 45-65 years who received an inactivated influenza vaccine. Donor details come from another sample of the same person, matched by shared clones.

The chain recombines TRBV3-1 with TRBJ2-7; weak D call: TRBD2 (5 bases). The CDR3 consists of 14 residues. V shed 4 bases and J shed 2 bases, with 12 bases lying between them. Germline loops: CDR1 LGHDT, CDR2 YNNKEL (reference sequence). CDR3 in amino acids: CASSLGEGTYEQYF. For the CDR3, the DNA is TGTGCCAGCAGCCTCGGAGAGGGTACCTACGAGCAGTACTTC.

This clonotype showed up just a few times. J is TRBJ2-1 and V is TRBV5-5; D tentatively reads TRBD1 or TRBD2 (5 bases each). Germline assignment: CDR1 SGHKS and CDR2 YYEKEE (reference sequence). Trimming pared 4 bases from V and 5 bases from J, leaving 7 bases between. The CDR3 totals 12 residues. This CDR3 reads CASSGGNNEQFF. In DNA form, the CDR3 reads TGTGCCAGCAGCGGGGGAAACAATGAGCAGTTCTTC.

This clonotype was detected a few times. The chain carries TRBV9 and TRBJ2-3; perhaps D is TRBD1 or TRBD2 (5 bases each). Trimming removed 0 bases from V and 9 bases from J, with 14 bases in between. CDR1 and CDR2 (germline): SGDLS, YYNGEE. The CDR3 has 14 amino acids. The CDR3 region is CASSVARGAETQYF. The CDR3, as DNA: TGTGCCAGCAGCGTAGCTAGGGGAGCGGAGACGCAGTATTTT.

The chain uses TRBV7-2 and TRBJ1-6, with 7 bases aligning to TRBD1. The V and J ends lost 7 bases and 5 bases, in that order; junction bases with no gene match: 5. The CDR3 length is 14 residues. The germline gives CDR1 SGHTA, CDR2 FQGNSA. CDR3 residues: CASKKGQHNSPLHF. CDR3 DNA sequence: TGTGCCAGCAAGAAGGGACAGCATAATTCACCCCTCCACTTT.

The chain combines TRBV28 with TRBJ2-7; TRBD2 matches at 10 bases. After removal of 1 base from V and 3 bases from J, the junction contained 9 bases not matched to a gene. The V gene's germline CDR1 is MDHEN and CDR2 SYDVKM. The CDR3 sequence is 17 residues long. CDR3 loop: CASSLLTGRLAGYEQYF. In DNA, the CDR3 is TGTGCCAGCAGTTTATTGACCGGGCGACTAGCGGGCTACGAGCAGTACTTC.

The V gene is TRBV4-3, the J gene TRBJ2-3; D call uncertain. From germline, CDR1 is LGHNA and CDR2 YSLEER. The CDR3 is 15 residues long. V lost 0 bases, J lost 1 base, and 8 bases lay in between. The CDR3 protein is CASSQDLTGTDTQYF. Here the CDR3 DNA reads TGCGCCAGCAGCCAAGATCTAACGGGCACAGATACGCAGTATTTT.

The sample holds many counts of this clonotype. The gene calls are TRBV6-4 and TRBJ2-3, with D uncertain. Trimming removed 2 bases from V and 0 bases from J, with 9 bases in between. The CDR3 runs 15 residues. The V gene's germline CDR1 is MRHNA and CDR2 SNTAGT. DNA for the CDR3: TGTGCCAGCAGTGACGGTCAGGCCAGCACAGATACGCAGTATTTT. This gives the protein CASSDGQASTDTQYF.

V and J are TRBV6-1 and TRBJ2-1; D is possibly TRBD2 (6 bases). CDR3 length: 14 amino acids. V lost 7 bases, J lost 6 bases, and 16 bases lay in between. CDR1 MNHNS and CDR2 SASEGT come from the germline V gene. CDR3 nucleotides: TGTGCCAGCAAACCGGGACTCCTATCCAATGAGCAGTTCTTC. It yields the protein CASKPGLLSNEQFF.

In its sample, this clonotype was seen a few times. The V gene is TRBV11-2, the J gene TRBJ2-3, with 7 nucleotides matching TRBD1. CDR1 is SGHAT, CDR2 FQNNGV, per germline. This CDR3 contains 16 residues. J lost 2 bases, V lost 5 bases, and 10 bases had no gene match. The CDR3 DNA sequence: TGTGCCAGCAGCATTGGCCCCGGGACAGCCACAGATACGCAGTATTTT. This gives the protein CASSIGPGTATDTQYF.

This clonotype was observed a handful of times. V is TRBV5-1 and J is TRBJ1-6; 7 bases fit TRBD1. This CDR3 has 16 amino acids. Germline V lookup: CDR1 SGHRS, CDR2 YFSETQ. V lost 0 bases, J lost 8 bases, and 8 bases stayed unmatched. CDR3 region: CASSLGTGGPYSPLHF. In nucleotides, the CDR3 is TGCGCCAGCAGCTTGGGGACAGGAGGCCCATATTCACCCCTCCACTTT. Drawing the rest from reference TRBV5-1 and TRBJ1-6, the complete variable domain is KAGVTQTPRYLIKTRGQQVTLSCSPISGHRSVSWYQQTPGQGLQFLFEYFSETQRNKGNFPGRFSGRQFSNSRSEMNVSTLELGDSALYLCASSLGTGGPYSPLHFGNGTRLTVT.

In this sample, this clonotype turned up many times. This chain connects TRBV29-1 to TRBJ2-3; TRBD2 matches at 7 bases. This CDR3 comprises 14 residues. The J segment lost 5 bases and the V segment lost 6 bases, leaving 11 bases of the junction unmatched. Germline V gene sequence: CDR1 SQVTM, CDR2 ANQGSEA. The CDR3 DNA is TGCAGCGTCGGGAAAAGCGGGGCGGGAGATACGCAGTATTTT. Its translation is CSVGKSGAGDTQYF.

By share, this clonotype ranks as medium-sized. The V gene is TRBV29-1, the J gene TRBJ2-1; perhaps TRBD1 as D (6 bases). The CDR3 runs 16 residues. Trimming left V 7 bases short and J 2 bases short, with 21 bases between. Germline-derived CDR1 and CDR2 are SQVTM and ANQGSEA. DNA for the CDR3: TGCAGCGCCTTACCCCCAGGGGAGTTTACCTACAATGAGCAGTTCTTC. Its translation is CSALPPGEFTYNEQFF.

The J gene is TRBJ2-5, the V gene TRBV4-3, with D possibly matching TRBD2 (7 bases). Germline CDR1 is LGHNA and CDR2 is YSLEER. The CDR3 totals 15 residues. Trimming cost V 0 bases and J 5 bases, with 13 bases left between them. The CDR3 DNA reads as TGCGCCAGCAGCCAAGATGGGGGGGGCATGGAGACCCAGTACTTC. Its protein product is CASSQDGGGMETQYF.

This clonotype has just a few counts. This chain links TRBV25-1 with TRBJ2-2, with no clear D. CDR1 is MGHDK, CDR2 SYGVNS, per germline. CDR3 length equals 12 residues. Trimming removed 6 bases from V and 7 bases from J, with 9 bases in between. CDR3 coding DNA: TGTGCCAGCAGACTACTACACGGGGAGCTGTTTTTT. This sequence encodes CASRLLHGELFF. Filled out from reference TRBV25-1 and TRBJ2-2, the complete variable domain reads EADIYQTPRYLVIGTGKKITLECSQTMGHDKMYWYQQDPGMELHLIHYSYGVNSTEKGDLSSESTVSRIRTEHFPLTLESARPSHTSQYLCASRLLHGELFFGEGSRLTVL.